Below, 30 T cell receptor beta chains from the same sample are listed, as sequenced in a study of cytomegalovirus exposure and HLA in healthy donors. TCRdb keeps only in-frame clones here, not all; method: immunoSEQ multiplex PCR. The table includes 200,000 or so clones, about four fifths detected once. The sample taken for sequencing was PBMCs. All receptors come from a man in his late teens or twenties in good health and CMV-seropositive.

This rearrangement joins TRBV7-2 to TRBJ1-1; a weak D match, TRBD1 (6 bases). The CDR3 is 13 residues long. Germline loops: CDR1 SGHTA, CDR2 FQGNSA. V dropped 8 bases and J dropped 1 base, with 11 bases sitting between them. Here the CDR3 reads CASGWTANTEAFF. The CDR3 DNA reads TGTGCCAGCGGTTGGACAGCGAACACTGAAGCTTTCTTT.

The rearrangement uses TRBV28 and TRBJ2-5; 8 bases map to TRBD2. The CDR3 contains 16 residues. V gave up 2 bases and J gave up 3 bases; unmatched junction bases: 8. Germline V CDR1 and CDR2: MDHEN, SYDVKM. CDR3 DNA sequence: TGTGCCAGCAGTTTAATGTCCTCGGGGGGGAAAGAGACCCAGTACTTC. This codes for CASSLMSSGGKETQYF.

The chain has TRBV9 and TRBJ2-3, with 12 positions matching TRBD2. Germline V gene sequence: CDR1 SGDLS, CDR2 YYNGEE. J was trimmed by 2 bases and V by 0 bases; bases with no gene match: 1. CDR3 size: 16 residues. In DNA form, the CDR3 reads TGTGCCAGCAGCGTAGGGACTAGCGGGGTCACAGATACGCAGTATTTT. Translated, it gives CASSVGTSGVTDTQYF.

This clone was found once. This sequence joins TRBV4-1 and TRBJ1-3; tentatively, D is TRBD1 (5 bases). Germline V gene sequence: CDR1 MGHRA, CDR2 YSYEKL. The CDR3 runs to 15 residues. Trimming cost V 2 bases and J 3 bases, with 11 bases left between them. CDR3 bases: TGCGCCAGCAGCCAACCTACGGGACTTGGAAACACCATATATTTT. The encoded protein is CASSQPTGLGNTIYF.

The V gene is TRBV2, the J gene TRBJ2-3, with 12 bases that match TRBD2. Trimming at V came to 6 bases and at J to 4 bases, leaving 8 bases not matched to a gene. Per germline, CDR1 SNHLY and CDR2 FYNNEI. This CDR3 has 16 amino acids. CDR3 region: CASRGPTSGSPDTQYF. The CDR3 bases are TGTGCCAGCAGGGGCCCGACTAGCGGGAGTCCAGATACGCAGTATTTT. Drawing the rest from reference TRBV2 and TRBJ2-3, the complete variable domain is EPEVTQTPSHQVTQMGQEVILRCVPISNHLYFYWYRQILGQKVEFLVSFYNNEISEKSEIFDDQFSVERPDGSNFTLKIRSTKLEDSAMYFCASRGPTSGSPDTQYFGPGTRLTVL.

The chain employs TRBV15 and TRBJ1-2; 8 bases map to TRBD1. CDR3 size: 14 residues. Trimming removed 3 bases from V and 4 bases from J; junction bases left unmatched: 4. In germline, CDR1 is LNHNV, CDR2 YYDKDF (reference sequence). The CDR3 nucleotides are TGTGCCACCAGCAGCAGGGGGCTCGTCTATGGCTACACCTTC. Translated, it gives CATSSRGLVYGYTF.

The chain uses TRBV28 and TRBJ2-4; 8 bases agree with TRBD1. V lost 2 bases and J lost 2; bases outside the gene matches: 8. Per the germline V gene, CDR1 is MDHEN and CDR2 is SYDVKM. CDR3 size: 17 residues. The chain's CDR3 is CASSLQTTGEPKNIQYF. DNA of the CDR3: TGTGCCAGCAGTTTACAGACGACAGGGGAACCCAAAAACATTCAGTACTTC.

CDR3 DNA: TGTGCCAGCAGTGAAGCGCGAGCCGGAGATACGCAGTATTTT. Amino acids: CASSEARAGDTQYF. The chain is built from TRBV6-1 and TRBJ2-3, with D uncertain. The V end lost 0 bases, the J end lost 5 bases, and 9 bases lay between the germline ends. The CDR3 covers 14 residues. Germline lookup yields CDR1 MNHNS and CDR2 SASEGT.

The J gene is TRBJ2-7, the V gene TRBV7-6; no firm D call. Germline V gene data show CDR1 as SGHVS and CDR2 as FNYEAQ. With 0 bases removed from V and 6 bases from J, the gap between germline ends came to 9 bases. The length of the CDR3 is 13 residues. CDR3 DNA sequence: TGTGCCAGCAGCTTAGCGCTCGACACCGAGCAGTACTTC. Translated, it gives CASSLALDTEQYF.

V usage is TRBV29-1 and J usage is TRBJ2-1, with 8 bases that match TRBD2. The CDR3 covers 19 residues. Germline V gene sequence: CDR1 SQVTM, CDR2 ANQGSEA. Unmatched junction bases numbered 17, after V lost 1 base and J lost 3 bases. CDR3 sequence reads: CSVEVGVMIAGSFYNEQFF. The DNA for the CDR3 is TGCAGCGTTGAAGTCGGGGTGATGATAGCGGGATCCTTCTACAATGAGCAGTTCTTC.

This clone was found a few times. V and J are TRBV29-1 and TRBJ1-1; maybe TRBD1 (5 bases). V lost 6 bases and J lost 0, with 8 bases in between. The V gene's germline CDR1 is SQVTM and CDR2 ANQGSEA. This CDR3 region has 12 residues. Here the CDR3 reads CSVKQVNTEAFF. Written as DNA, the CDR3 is TGCAGCGTCAAACAGGTGAACACTGAAGCTTTCTTT.

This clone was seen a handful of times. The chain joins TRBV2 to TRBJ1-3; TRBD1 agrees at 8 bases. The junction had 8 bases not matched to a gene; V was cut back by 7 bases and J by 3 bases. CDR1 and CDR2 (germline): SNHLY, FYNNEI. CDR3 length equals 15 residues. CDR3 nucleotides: TGTGCCAGCACGGACAGGGTGTTGGGTGGAAACACCATATATTTT. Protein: CASTDRVLGGNTIYF.

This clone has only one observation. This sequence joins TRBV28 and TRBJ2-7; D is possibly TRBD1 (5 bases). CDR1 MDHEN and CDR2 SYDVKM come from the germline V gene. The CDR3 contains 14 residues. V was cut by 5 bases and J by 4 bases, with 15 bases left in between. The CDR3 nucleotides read TGTGCCAGCAGTCCCGCAGGGTCTTTGTACGAGCAGTACTTC. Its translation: CASSPAGSLYEQYF.

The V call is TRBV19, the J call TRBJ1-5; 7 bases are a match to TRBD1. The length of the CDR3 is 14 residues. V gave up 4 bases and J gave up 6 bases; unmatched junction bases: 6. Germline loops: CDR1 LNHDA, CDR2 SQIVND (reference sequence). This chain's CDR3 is CASSTAGGAQPQHF. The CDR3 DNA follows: TGTGCCAGTAGTACCGCAGGGGGAGCTCAGCCCCAGCATTTT.

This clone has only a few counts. CDR3: CAWSVEGRNYGYTF. The CDR3 region has the DNA TGTGCCTGGAGTGTAGAGGGCAGGAACTATGGCTACACCTTC. The J gene is TRBJ1-2, the V gene TRBV30; no clear D. Trimming pared 0 bases from V and 2 bases from J, leaving 10 bases between. From germline, CDR1 is GTSNPN and CDR2 SVGIG (reference sequence). There are 14 residues in the CDR3.

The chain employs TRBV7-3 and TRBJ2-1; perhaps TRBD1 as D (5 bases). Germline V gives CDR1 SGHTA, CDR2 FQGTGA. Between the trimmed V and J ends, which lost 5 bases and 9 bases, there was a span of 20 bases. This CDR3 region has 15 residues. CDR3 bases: TGTGCCAGCAGCGTCGACTCCAGGGCCTGGGGTGAGCAGTTCTTC. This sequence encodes CASSVDSRAWGEQFF.

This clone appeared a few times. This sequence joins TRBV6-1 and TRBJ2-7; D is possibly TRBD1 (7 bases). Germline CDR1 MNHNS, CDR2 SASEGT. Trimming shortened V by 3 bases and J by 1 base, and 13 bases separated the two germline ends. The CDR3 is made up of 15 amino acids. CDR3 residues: CASSDRAGGSYEQYF. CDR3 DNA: TGTGCCAGCAGTGATAGGGCAGGGGGGTCCTACGAGCAGTACTTC.

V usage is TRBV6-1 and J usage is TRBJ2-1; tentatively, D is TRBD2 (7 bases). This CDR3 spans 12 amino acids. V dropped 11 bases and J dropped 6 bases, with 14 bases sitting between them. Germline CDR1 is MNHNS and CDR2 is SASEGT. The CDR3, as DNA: TGTGCCGGGGGGGCGCGTCCCAATGAGCAGTTCTTC. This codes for CAGGARPNEQFF.

This CDR3 reads CASSPRLAGKHNEQFF. In DNA form, the CDR3 reads TGTGCCAGCAGCCCCCGACTAGCGGGAAAACACAATGAGCAGTTCTTC. The chain is built from TRBV5-4 and TRBJ2-1; TRBD2 agrees at 11 bases. This CDR3 has 16 amino acids. Germline CDR1 is SGHNT and CDR2 is YYREEE (reference sequence). V lost 4 bases, J lost 5 bases, and 8 bases stayed unmatched.

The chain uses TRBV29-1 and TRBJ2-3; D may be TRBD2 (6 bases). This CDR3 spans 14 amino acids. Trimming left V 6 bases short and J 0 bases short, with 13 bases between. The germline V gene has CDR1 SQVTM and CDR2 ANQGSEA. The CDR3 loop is CSVPLGGSTDTQYF. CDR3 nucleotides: TGCAGCGTCCCCCTGGGGGGAAGCACAGATACGCAGTATTTT.

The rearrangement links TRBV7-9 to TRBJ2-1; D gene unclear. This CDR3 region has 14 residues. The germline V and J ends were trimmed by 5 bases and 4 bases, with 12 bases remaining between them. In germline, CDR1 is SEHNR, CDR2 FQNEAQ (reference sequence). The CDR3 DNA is TGTGCCAGCAGCAAAGCGTCGTCTTACAATGAGCAGTTCTTC. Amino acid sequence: CASSKASSYNEQFF.

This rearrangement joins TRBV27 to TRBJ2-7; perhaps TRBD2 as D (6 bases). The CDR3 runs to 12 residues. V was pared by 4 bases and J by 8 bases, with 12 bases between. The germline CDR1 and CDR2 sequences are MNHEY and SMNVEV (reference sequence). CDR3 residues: CASSSGGSKQYF. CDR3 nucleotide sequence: TGTGCCAGCAGTTCCGGGGGAAGTAAGCAGTACTTC.

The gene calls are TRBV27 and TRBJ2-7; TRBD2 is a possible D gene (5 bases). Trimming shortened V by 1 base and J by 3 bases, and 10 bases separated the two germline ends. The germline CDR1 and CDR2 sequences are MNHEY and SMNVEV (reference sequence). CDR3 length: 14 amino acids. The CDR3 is CASSLWPGFYEQYF. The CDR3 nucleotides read TGTGCCAGCAGTTTATGGCCGGGGTTCTACGAGCAGTACTTC.

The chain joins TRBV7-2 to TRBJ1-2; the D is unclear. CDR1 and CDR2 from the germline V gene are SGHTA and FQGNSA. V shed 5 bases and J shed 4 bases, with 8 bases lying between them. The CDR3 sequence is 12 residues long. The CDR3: CASSPDFYGYTF. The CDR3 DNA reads TGTGCCAGCAGCCCAGACTTCTATGGCTACACCTTC.

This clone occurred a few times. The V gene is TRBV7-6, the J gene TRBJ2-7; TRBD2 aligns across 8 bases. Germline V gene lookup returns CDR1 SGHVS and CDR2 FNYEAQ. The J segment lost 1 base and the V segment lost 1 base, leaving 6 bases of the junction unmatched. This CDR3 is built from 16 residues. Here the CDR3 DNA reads TGTGCCAGCAGCTTAGGACCAGGCGGGGGGTCCTACGAGCAGTACTTC. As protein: CASSLGPGGGSYEQYF.

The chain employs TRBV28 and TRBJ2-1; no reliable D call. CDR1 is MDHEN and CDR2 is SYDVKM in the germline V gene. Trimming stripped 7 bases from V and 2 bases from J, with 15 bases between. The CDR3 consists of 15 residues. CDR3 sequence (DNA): TGTGCCAGCAAAGGCACAGCAGCACCCTACAATGAGCAGTTCTTC. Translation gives CASKGTAAPYNEQFF.

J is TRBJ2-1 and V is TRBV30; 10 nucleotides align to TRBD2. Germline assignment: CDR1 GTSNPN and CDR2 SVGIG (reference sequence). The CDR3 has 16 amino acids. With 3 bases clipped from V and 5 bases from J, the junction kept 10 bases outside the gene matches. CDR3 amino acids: CAWSPPTSGPHNEQFF. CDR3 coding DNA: TGTGCCTGGAGCCCCCCGACTAGCGGGCCACACAATGAGCAGTTCTTC. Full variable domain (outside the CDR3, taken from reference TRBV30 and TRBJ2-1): SQTIHQWPATLVQPVGSPLSLECTVEGTSNPNLYWYRQAAGRGLQLLFYSVGIGQISSEVPQNLSASRPQDRQFILSSKKLLLSDSGFYLCAWSPPTSGPHNEQFFGPGTRLTVL.

The CDR3 reads CASRARTEGRTDTQYF. The CDR3 DNA reads as TGTGCCAGCAGAGCGAGGACAGAAGGACGCACAGATACGCAGTATTTT. The V gene is TRBV27, the J gene TRBJ2-3, with D maybe TRBD1 (6 bases). CDR1 is MNHEY and CDR2 is SMNVEV in the germline V gene (reference sequence). The CDR3 is 16 amino acids. V lost 6 bases and J 1 base, leaving 17 bases between the germline ends.

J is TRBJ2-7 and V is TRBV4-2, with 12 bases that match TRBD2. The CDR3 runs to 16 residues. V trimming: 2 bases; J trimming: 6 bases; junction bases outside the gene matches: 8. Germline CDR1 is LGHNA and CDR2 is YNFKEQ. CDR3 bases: TGTGCCAGCAGCCAACCCTCGACTAGCGGGAGACGCGAGCAGTACTTC. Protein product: CASSQPSTSGRREQYF.

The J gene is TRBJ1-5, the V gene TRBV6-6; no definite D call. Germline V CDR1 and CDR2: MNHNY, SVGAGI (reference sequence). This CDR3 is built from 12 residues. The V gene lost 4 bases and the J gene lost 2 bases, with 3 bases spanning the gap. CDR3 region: CASSSGNQPQHF. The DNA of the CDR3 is TGTGCCAGCAGTTCTGGCAATCAGCCCCAGCATTTT.